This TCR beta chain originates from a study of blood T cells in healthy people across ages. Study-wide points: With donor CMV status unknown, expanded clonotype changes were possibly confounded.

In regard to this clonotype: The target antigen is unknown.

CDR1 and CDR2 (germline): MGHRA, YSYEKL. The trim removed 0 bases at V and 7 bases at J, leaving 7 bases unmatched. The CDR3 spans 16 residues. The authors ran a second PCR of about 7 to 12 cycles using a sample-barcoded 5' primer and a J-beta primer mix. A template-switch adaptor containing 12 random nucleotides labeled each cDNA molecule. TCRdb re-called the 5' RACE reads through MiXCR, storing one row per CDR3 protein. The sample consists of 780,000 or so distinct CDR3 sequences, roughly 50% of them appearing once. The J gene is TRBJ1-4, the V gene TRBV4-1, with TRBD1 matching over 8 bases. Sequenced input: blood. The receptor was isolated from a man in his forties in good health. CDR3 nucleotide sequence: TGCGCCAGCAGCCAAGATCTCGGGACAGGAAGTGAAAAACTGTTTTTT. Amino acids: CASSQDLGTGSEKLFF.